Below, 22 T cell receptor beta chains from the same sample are listed, as sequenced in a study of blood T cells in healthy people across ages. Combining a sample-barcoded 5' primer with a J-beta primer mix, a second PCR ran for about 6 to 12 cycles. TCRdb re-called the 5' RACE reads with MiXCR, one entry per CDR3 protein. This sample has approximately 900,000 distinct CDR3 sequences, with 40% to 60% found just once. Sequencing was carried out using blood. The receptors here all came from a man aged 30 to 45 in good health.

This clonotype was seen a handful of times. The gene calls are TRBV4-1 and TRBJ2-1; 9 bases agree with TRBD1. CDR1 is MGHRA and CDR2 is YSYEKL in the germline V gene. The length of the CDR3 is 13 residues. V gave up 8 bases and J gave up 8 bases; unmatched junction bases: 7. CDR3 protein: CASLGTGRDEQFF. The CDR3 DNA sequence: TGCGCCAGCCTCGGGACAGGGAGGGATGAGCAGTTCTTC.

This clonotype was seen at least ten times. The chain couples TRBV28 to TRBJ1-5; D is uncertain. Per the germline V gene, CDR1 is MDHEN and CDR2 is SYDVKM. V lost 3 bases and J lost 6, with 9 bases in between. The CDR3 runs to 13 residues. The DNA of the CDR3 is TGTGCCAGCAGTTTCCTAGCCCCTCAGCCCCAGCATTTT. Translation gives CASSFLAPQPQHF.

This clonotype was recorded a few times. V and J are TRBV27 and TRBJ1-2; a weak D match, TRBD1 (6 bases). The CDR3 is made up of 15 amino acids. V was clipped by 6 bases and J by 5 bases, with 19 bases between them. Germline assignment: CDR1 MNHEY and CDR2 SMNVEV (reference sequence). The CDR3 DNA sequence: TGTGCCAGCAGACATTACCCGGGGGCGGCGTATGGCTACACCTTC. Translation: CASRHYPGAAYGYTF.

The chain is built from TRBV6-6 and TRBJ1-2, with TRBD1 matching over 9 bases. The junction had 8 bases not matched to a gene; V was cut back by 6 bases and J by 3 bases. The CDR3 extends over 15 amino acids. Germline V gene data show CDR1 as MNHNY and CDR2 as SVGAGI (reference sequence). Written as DNA, the CDR3 is TGTGCCAGCAGGGAACCGGGACAGGGTGACTATGGCTACACCTTC. Residues: CASREPGQGDYGYTF.

This rearrangement joins TRBV5-5 to TRBJ2-3; D not resolved. V shed 0 bases and J shed 4 bases, with 15 bases lying between them. Germline CDR1 reads SGHKS; CDR2 reads YYEKEE (reference sequence). CDR3 length equals 16 residues. Here the CDR3 reads CASSLALAVGADTQYF. The CDR3 DNA reads TGTGCCAGCAGCTTGGCCCTTGCGGTTGGGGCAGATACGCAGTATTTT. The full variable domain, its missing parts supplied by reference TRBV5-5 and TRBJ2-3, is DAGVTQSPTHLIKTRGQQVTLRCSPISGHKSVSWYQQVLGQGPQFIFQYYEKEERGRGNFPDRFSARQFPNYSSELNVNALLLGDSALYLCASSLALAVGADTQYFGPGTRLTVL.

The chain joins TRBV4-1 to TRBJ2-5; 7 bases are shared with TRBD2. Germline V gives CDR1 MGHRA, CDR2 YSYEKL. Trimming removed 0 bases from V and 1 base from J; junction bases left unmatched: 5. The CDR3 totals 16 residues. This CDR3 is CASSQEAAGFQETQYF. The CDR3 DNA is TGCGCCAGCAGCCAAGAAGCAGCGGGGTTCCAAGAGACCCAGTACTTC.

This chain uses TRBV19 with TRBJ1-2; 11 bases map to TRBD1. The CDR3 contains 15 residues. With V trimmed by 4 bases and J by 4 bases, 5 bases remained unmatched. The germline CDR1 and CDR2 sequences are LNHDA and SQIVND (reference sequence). CDR3 coding DNA: TGTGCCAGTAGTACGAGGACAGGGGGCGCCTATGGCTACACCTTC. This sequence encodes CASSTRTGGAYGYTF.

This clonotype appeared a few times. The chain employs TRBV5-6 and TRBJ2-1; TRBD2 matches at 9 bases. CDR3 length equals 16 residues. V lost 4 bases and J lost 0; bases outside the gene matches: 5. The germline gives CDR1 SGHDT, CDR2 YYEEEE. CDR3: CASSTRGLASYNEQFF. The CDR3, as DNA: TGTGCCAGCAGCACGCGGGGACTAGCCTCCTACAATGAGCAGTTCTTC.

The table lists this clonotype with a few counts. This sequence joins TRBV4-3 and TRBJ1-2; D unclear. Trimming removed 0 bases at V and 8 bases at J, with 16 bases between. Germline V CDR1 and CDR2: LGHNA, YSLEER. The CDR3 is 15 residues long. CDR3 nucleotides: TGCGCCAGCAGCCAAGAGATTCCCCCCTATAGGGGCTACACCTTC. It encodes CASSQEIPPYRGYTF.

This clonotype has at least ten counts. The rearrangement joins TRBV10-3 to TRBJ2-7, with D possibly being TRBD1 (6 bases). The CDR3 is made up of 12 amino acids. Looked up from germline, CDR1 is ENHRY and CDR2 is SYGVKD. V shed 6 bases and J shed 3 bases, with 9 bases lying between them. The CDR3 nucleotides are TGTGCCATCAGGCAACAGGGCTACGAGCAGTACTTC. Translated, it gives CAIRQQGYEQYF.

The V and J genes are TRBV25-1 and TRBJ2-7; D may be TRBD1 or TRBD2 (6 bases each). V lost 3 bases and J lost 3, with 15 bases in between. The CDR3 runs to 15 residues. Germline CDR1 MGHDK, CDR2 SYGVNS. CDR3 bases: TGTGCCAGCAGTGACCCCGGGGGACACTACTACGAGCAGTACTTC. Protein: CASSDPGGHYYEQYF.

The sample holds a few counts of this clonotype. The chain recombines TRBV7-3 with TRBJ2-3; 13 nucleotides match TRBD2. This CDR3 has 20 amino acids. V lost 5 bases to trimming and J lost 2 bases; unmatched junction nucleotides: 16. CDR1 and CDR2 from the germline V gene are SGHTA and FQGTGA. The CDR3 region is CASSTPGLAGAMGYTDTQYF. CDR3 nucleotides: TGTGCCAGCAGCACTCCAGGACTAGCGGGGGCCATGGGATACACAGATACGCAGTATTTT.

J is TRBJ2-3 and V is TRBV3-1; TRBD2 matches at 14 bases. The V gene's germline CDR1 is LGHDT and CDR2 YNNKEL (reference sequence). Losses at the gene ends were 1 base for V and 10 bases for J; bases not matched to a gene: 4. This CDR3 contains 15 residues. This chain's CDR3 is CASSQGLAGGQAQYF. CDR3 sequence (DNA): TGTGCCAGCAGCCAAGGACTAGCGGGGGGGCAGGCGCAGTATTTT.

This chain connects TRBV3-1 to TRBJ2-7; D is uncertain. V shed 1 base and J shed 6 bases, with 10 bases lying between them. The CDR3 extends over 13 amino acids. Germline V gene data show CDR1 as LGHDT and CDR2 as YNNKEL (reference sequence). This CDR3 reads CASSQAPISEQYF. The DNA of the CDR3 is TGTGCCAGCAGCCAAGCTCCTATCTCCGAGCAGTACTTC.

With respect to this clonotype: An end of the junction does not agree with germline; a read error may underlie this. This chain uses TRBV29-1 with TRBJ2-3, with TRBD1 matching over 9 bases. This CDR3 is 13 amino acids long. Germline V gene data show CDR1 as SQVTM and CDR2 as ANQGSEA. The CDR3 DNA follows: TGCAGCGTTCCGGACAGGGGTGGAGATGCGCAGTATTTT. Translating it yields CSVPDRGGDAQYF.

The V call is TRBV6-1, the J call TRBJ1-2, with D possibly matching TRBD1 (5 bases). The germline V gene has CDR1 MNHNS and CDR2 SASEGT. The CDR3 length is 17 residues. The V and J ends lost 7 bases and 1 base respectively, with 22 bases between them. CDR3 residues: CASTSPARDGYNYGYTF. The CDR3 DNA reads as TGTGCCAGCACCTCCCCCGCGCGGGACGGATATAACTATGGCTACACCTTC.

This chain joins TRBV27 and TRBJ1-5, with D perhaps matching TRBD1 (5 bases). V lost 2 bases and J 7 bases, leaving 12 bases between the germline ends. The CDR3 spans 14 residues. Germline-derived CDR1 and CDR2 are MNHEY and SMNVEV (reference sequence). In nucleotides, the CDR3 is TGTGCCAGCAGTTTAGGCCTTGGGGGACAGCCCCAGCATTTT. Its translation is CASSLGLGGQPQHF.

The chain is built from TRBV20-1 and TRBJ1-5; 11 nucleotides agree with TRBD1. V lost 6 bases and J lost 0; bases outside the gene matches: 7. CDR3 length equals 16 residues. CDR1 is DFQATT and CDR2 is SNEGSKA in the germline V gene (reference sequence). In DNA form, the CDR3 reads TGCAGTGCGGAACCTGGACAGGGGGCTAGCAATCAGCCCCAGCATTTT. This encodes CSAEPGQGASNQPQHF.

The J gene is TRBJ2-7, the V gene TRBV27; perhaps TRBD2 as D (5 bases). The CDR3 is 14 amino acids. In germline, CDR1 is MNHEY, CDR2 SMNVEV (reference sequence). The V end was cut by 2 bases, the J end by 1 base, with 9 bases between. The CDR3 loop is CASSLSERSYEQYF. DNA for the CDR3: TGTGCCAGCAGTTTAAGCGAGCGGTCCTACGAGCAGTACTTC.

The chain uses TRBV5-1 and TRBJ2-1; D perhaps matches TRBD2 (6 bases). The germline CDR1 and CDR2 sequences are SGHRS and YFSETQ. The CDR3 contains 14 residues. V gave up 4 bases and J gave up 8 bases, with 16 bases separating them. The CDR3 DNA is TGCGCCAGCAGCGTTACGGGGGTCCGCGATGAGCAGTTCTTC. The encoded protein is CASSVTGVRDEQFF.

The rearrangement links TRBV7-6 to TRBJ1-5, with TRBD1 matching over 8 bases. V was pared by 0 bases and J by 3 bases, with 1 base of the junction left unmatched. Per the germline V gene, CDR1 is SGHVS and CDR2 is FNYEAQ. The CDR3 has 15 amino acids. CDR3 sequence: CASSLADRANQPQHF. In nucleotides, the CDR3 is TGTGCCAGCAGCTTAGCGGACAGGGCCAATCAGCCCCAGCATTTT.

The rearrangement links TRBV4-1 to TRBJ2-4; 13 bases fit TRBD2. CDR3 length: 20 amino acids. Trimming removed 2 bases from V and 1 base from J; junction bases left unmatched: 11. The germline gives CDR1 MGHRA, CDR2 YSYEKL. CDR3 bases: TGCGCCAGCAGCCAATCGAGACTAGCGGGGGGACCCGGGGCCAAAAACATTCAGTACTTC. Translation gives CASSQSRLAGGPGAKNIQYF.